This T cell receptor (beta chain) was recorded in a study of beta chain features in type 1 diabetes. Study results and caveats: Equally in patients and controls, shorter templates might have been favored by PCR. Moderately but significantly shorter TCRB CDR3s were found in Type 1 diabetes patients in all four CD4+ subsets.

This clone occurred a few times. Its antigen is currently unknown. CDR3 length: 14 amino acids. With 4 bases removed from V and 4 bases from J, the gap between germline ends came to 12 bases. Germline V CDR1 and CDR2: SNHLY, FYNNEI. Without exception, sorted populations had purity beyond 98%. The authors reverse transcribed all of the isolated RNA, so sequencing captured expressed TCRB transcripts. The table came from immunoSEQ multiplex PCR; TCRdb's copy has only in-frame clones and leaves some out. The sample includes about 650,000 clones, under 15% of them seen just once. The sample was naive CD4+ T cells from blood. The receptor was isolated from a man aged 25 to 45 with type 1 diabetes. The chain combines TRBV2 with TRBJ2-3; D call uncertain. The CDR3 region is CASSVGQAPDTQYF. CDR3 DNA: TGTGCCAGCAGTGTCGGGCAGGCACCAGATACGCAGTATTTT.